This TCR beta chain was captured by sequencing in a study of cytomegalovirus exposure and HLA in healthy donors. The donors were healthy bone marrow donors. The PCR had 60 Vbeta and 13 Jbeta primers. Source study methods: Unique TCR beta chains totaled roughly 80 million in a later count, with approximately 10 million of them shared. The table came from immunoSEQ multiplex PCR; TCRdb's copy has only in-frame clones and leaves some out. Clone size and V and J calls were adopted from that table, with D and trimming inferred from the DNA. The sample records 150,000 or so clones, around 74% being singletons. As for this clone: Its antigen is currently unknown.

V was trimmed by 6 bases and J by 6 bases, leaving 9 bases between them. This CDR3 region has 12 residues. Germline assignment: CDR1 MDHEN and CDR2 SYDVKM. General study findings and limits: According to a later analysis, donors in an Asian-associated ancestry cluster reportedly had fewer N-insertions than the approximately 720-donor mean. A later analysis linked a missense DCLRE1C variant to TCR beta V- and J-gene trimming.

The V gene is TRBV28, the J gene TRBJ1-5; unclear D gene. The sample was PBMCs. This clonotype was sampled from a man younger than 35 in good health and CMV-seropositive. The CDR3 nucleotides are TGTGCCAGCAGGTCGAGTACTCAGCCCCAGCATTTT. Residues: CASRSSTQPQHF.